The rows below give T cell receptor beta chains drawn from one sample of a study of beta chain features in type 1 diabetes. Clones were read by immunoSEQ multiplex PCR, and TCRdb kept only the in-frame ones, dropping some. This sample has under 300,000 clones, with roughly 30% found just once. Sequencing was performed on central memory CD4+ T cells from blood. Every receptor here comes from a man between 25 and 39 years old in good health. Both conserved end residues are part of each CDR3. D genes are given only for firm matches. Clone size appears in some rows only: once, few, many, or a class for an expanded clone.

d_call: TRBD2
j_call: TRBJ2-1
v_call: TRBV5-1
clone_size: NA
cdr3_nt: TGCGCCAGCAGCTTGGGACGAAGCGGGAGGACAGAGCAGTTCTTC
cdr3_aa: CASSLGRSGRTEQFF

d_call: NA
j_call: TRBJ2-4
v_call: TRBV20-1
clone_size: NA
cdr3_nt: TGCAGTGCTAAAATGGACATTCAGTACTTC
cdr3_aa: CSAKMDIQYF

d_call: NA
j_call: TRBJ2-2
v_call: TRBV19
clone_size: NA
cdr3_nt: TGTGCCAGTATGCGGCAGGGAGGCACCGGGGAGCTGTTTTTT
cdr3_aa: CASMRQGGTGELFF

d_call: NA
j_call: TRBJ1-1
v_call: TRBV9
clone_size: NA
cdr3_nt: TGTGCCAGCAGCGGGGGCCGGAACACTGAAGCTTTCTTT
cdr3_aa: CASSGGRNTEAFF

d_call: NA
j_call: TRBJ2-7
v_call: TRBV19
clone_size: few
cdr3_nt: TGTGCCAGTAGTCCCCGGGACGGTTACTACGAGCAGTACTTC
cdr3_aa: CASSPRDGYYEQYF

d_call: NA
j_call: TRBJ2-5
v_call: TRBV7-9
clone_size: NA
cdr3_nt: TGTGCCAGCAGTCAAGGGGGACCGCTTCAGACCCAGTACTTC
cdr3_aa: CASSQGGPLQTQYF

d_call: TRBD2
j_call: TRBJ2-2
v_call: TRBV7-2
clone_size: few
cdr3_nt: TGTGCCAGCACTACCCATGCCGGGAGGGCCAACGGCGGGGAGCTGTTTTTT
cdr3_aa: CASTTHAGRANGGELFF

d_call: TRBD1
j_call: TRBJ1-1
v_call: TRBV7-9
clone_size: NA
cdr3_nt: TGTGCCAGCAGCTTCGGACAGGGGGCCACTGAAGCTTTCTTT
cdr3_aa: CASSFGQGATEAFF

d_call: TRBD1
j_call: TRBJ2-3
v_call: TRBV6-5
clone_size: many
cdr3_nt: TGTGCCAGCAAGACGCGGACAGGGTCCACAGATACGCAGTATTTT
cdr3_aa: CASKTRTGSTDTQYF

d_call: NA
j_call: TRBJ2-5
v_call: TRBV25-1
clone_size: few
cdr3_nt: TGTGCCAGCAGTGAATTCGGCCCCAAAGAGACCCAGTACTTC
cdr3_aa: CASSEFGPKETQYF

d_call: TRBD1
j_call: TRBJ1-2
v_call: TRBV10-3
clone_size: NA
cdr3_nt: TGTGCCATCAGGATGACAGGGAACTATGGCTACACCTTC
cdr3_aa: CAIRMTGNYGYTF

d_call: NA
j_call: TRBJ2-5
v_call: TRBV21-1
clone_size: NA
cdr3_nt: TGTGCCAGCAGCAAAGACGTGGGCCCTGAGACCCAGTACTTC
cdr3_aa: CASSKDVGPETQYF

d_call: NA
j_call: TRBJ1-6
v_call: TRBV2
clone_size: NA
cdr3_nt: TGTGCCAGCAGTGAACAGGGCAGAGGGGGGTCACCCCTCCACTTT
cdr3_aa: CASSEQGRGGSPLHF

d_call: NA
j_call: TRBJ2-3
v_call: TRBV5-1
clone_size: many
cdr3_nt: TGCGCCAGCAGCTTTCTAACAGATACGCAGTATTTT
cdr3_aa: CASSFLTDTQYF

d_call: TRBD2
j_call: TRBJ2-2
v_call: TRBV4-2
clone_size: NA
cdr3_nt: TGTGCCAGCAGCCGCACCAGCGGGGGGGTAATGAACACCGGGGAGCTGTTTTTT
cdr3_aa: CASSRTSGGVMNTGELFF

d_call: NA
j_call: TRBJ2-3
v_call: TRBV29-1
clone_size: few
cdr3_nt: TGCAGCGTTGAAGGGGGTAGCACAGATACGCAGTATTTT
cdr3_aa: CSVEGGSTDTQYF

d_call: NA
j_call: TRBJ2-1
v_call: TRBV7-6
clone_size: few
cdr3_nt: TGTGCCAGCAGCTTAGAGCTTAGCGGTGAGCAGTTCTTC
cdr3_aa: CASSLELSGEQFF

d_call: TRBD2
j_call: TRBJ2-1
v_call: TRBV5-1
clone_size: NA
cdr3_nt: TGCGCCAGCAGCTTACTAGCGGGAGTTGAGAATGAGCAGTTCTTC
cdr3_aa: CASSLLAGVENEQFF

d_call: TRBD2
j_call: TRBJ2-7
v_call: TRBV11-2
clone_size: NA
cdr3_nt: TGTGCCAGCAGCCCAACTAGCGGGAGGTACGAGCAGTACTTC
cdr3_aa: CASSPTSGRYEQYF

d_call: NA
j_call: TRBJ1-2
v_call: TRBV28
clone_size: NA
cdr3_nt: TGTGCCAGCAGTTCCGCCACACTGGCGGCCTTC
cdr3_aa: CASSSATLAAF

d_call: NA
j_call: TRBJ2-5
v_call: TRBV15
clone_size: NA
cdr3_nt: TGTGCCACCAGCGGGGGACTCAGCGAGGGAGAGACCCAGTACTTC
cdr3_aa: CATSGGLSEGETQYF

d_call: NA
j_call: TRBJ2-7
v_call: TRBV27
clone_size: few
cdr3_nt: TGTGCCAGCAGTCCGCGTTACTTC
cdr3_aa: CASSPRYF

d_call: NA
j_call: TRBJ2-3
v_call: TRBV7-6
clone_size: NA
cdr3_nt: TGTGCCAGCAGAGAAGGGGACACAGATACGCAGTATTTT
cdr3_aa: CASREGDTDTQYF

d_call: NA
j_call: TRBJ2-5
v_call: TRBV7-2
clone_size: NA
cdr3_nt: TGTGCCAGCAGCCAGGCGGCACCTTGGGACCAGTACTTC
cdr3_aa: CASSQAAPWDQYF